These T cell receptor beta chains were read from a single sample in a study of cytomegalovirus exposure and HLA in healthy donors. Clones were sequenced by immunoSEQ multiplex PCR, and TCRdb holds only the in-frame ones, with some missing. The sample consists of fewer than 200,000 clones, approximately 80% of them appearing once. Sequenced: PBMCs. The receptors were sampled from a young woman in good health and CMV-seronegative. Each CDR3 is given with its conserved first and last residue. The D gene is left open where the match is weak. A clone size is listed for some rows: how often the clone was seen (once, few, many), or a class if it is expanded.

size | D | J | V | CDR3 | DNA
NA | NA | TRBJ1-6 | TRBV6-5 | CASSYRGTSGSPLHF | TGTGCCAGCAGTTACCGCGGGACGTCGGGGTCACCCCTCCACTTT
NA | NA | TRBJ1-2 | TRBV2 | CASSPRGTSYGYTF | TGTGCCAGCAGTCCCCGGGGGACTAGCTATGGCTACACCTTC
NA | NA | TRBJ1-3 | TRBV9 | CASSPTGVRNTIYF | TGTGCCAGCAGCCCTACCGGAGTGCGGAACACCATATATTTT
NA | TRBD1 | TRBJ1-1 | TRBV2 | CASSTGTGWGEAFF | TGTGCCAGCAGTACGGGGACAGGGTGGGGTGAAGCTTTCTTT
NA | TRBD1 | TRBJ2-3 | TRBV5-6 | CASSFGTGGADTQYF | TGTGCCAGCAGCTTCGGGACAGGGGGCGCGGATACGCAGTATTTT
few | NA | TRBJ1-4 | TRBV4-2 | CASSQDRGTTNEKLFF | TGTGCCAGCAGCCAAGACAGGGGCACAACTAATGAAAAACTGTTTTTT
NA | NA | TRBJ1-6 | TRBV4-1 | CASSPGVPGQISYNSPLHF | TGCGCCAGCAGCCCGGGTGTGCCGGGACAAATCTCCTATAATTCACCCCTCCACTTT
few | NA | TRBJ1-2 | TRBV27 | CASSLAVNYGYTF | TGTGCCAGCAGTTTGGCAGTAAACTATGGCTACACCTTC
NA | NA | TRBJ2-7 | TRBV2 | CASHPTGITSDEQYF | TGTGCCAGCCACCCAACAGGGATAACGAGCGACGAGCAGTACTTC
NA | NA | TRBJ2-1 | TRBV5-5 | CASSLPAWRDGRINNEQFF | TGTGCCAGCAGCCTCCCCGCCTGGAGGGACGGAAGAATCAACAATGAGCAGTTCTTC
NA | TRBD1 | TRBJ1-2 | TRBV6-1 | CASSGDRGRDGYTF | TGTGCCAGCAGTGGGGACAGGGGGCGAGATGGCTACACCTTC
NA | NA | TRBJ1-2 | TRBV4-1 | CASSQDLESRAEVLNYGYIF | TGCGCCAGCAGCCAAGACCTAGAATCCAGGGCCGAAGTACTTAACTATGGCTACATCTTC
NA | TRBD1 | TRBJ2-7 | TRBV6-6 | CASSGTGNTYEQYF | TGTGCCAGCAGCGGGACAGGGAATACCTACGAGCAGTACTTC
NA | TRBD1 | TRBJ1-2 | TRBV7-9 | CSSIKSGGGYTF | TGTTCCAGCATCAAATCAGGGGGCGGCTACACCTTC
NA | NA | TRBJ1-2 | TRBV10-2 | CASSETRVPYGYTF | TGCGCCAGCAGTGAAACGAGGGTTCCCTATGGCTACACCTTC
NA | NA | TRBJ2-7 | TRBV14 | CASSSHRAGENWGPRYEQYF | TGTGCCAGCTCCTCACACCGCGCTGGGGAAAACTGGGGGCCACGGTACGAGCAGTACTTC
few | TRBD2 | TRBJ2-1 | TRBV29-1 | CSVEGASGYYNEQFF | TGCAGCGTTGAAGGTGCTAGCGGATATTACAATGAGCAGTTCTTC
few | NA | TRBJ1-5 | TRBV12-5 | CASGLVRREVNNQPQHF | TGTGCTAGTGGTTTGGTACGGAGGGAGGTTAACAATCAGCCCCAGCATTTT
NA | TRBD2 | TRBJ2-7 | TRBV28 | CASSSAGDSYEQYF | TGTGCCAGCAGTTCAGCGGGGGACTCCTACGAGCAGTACTTC
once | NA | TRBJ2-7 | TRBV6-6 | CASSYLGQGGYEQYF | TGTGCCAGCAGTTACCTCGGTCAGGGGGGTTACGAGCAGTACTTC
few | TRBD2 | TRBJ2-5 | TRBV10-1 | CASSAGTSGRETQYF | TGCGCCAGCAGTGCTGGGACTAGCGGTAGGGAGACCCAGTACTTC
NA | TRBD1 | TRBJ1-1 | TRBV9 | CASSVGPWDRGSGTEAFF | TGTGCCAGCAGCGTAGGCCCCTGGGACAGGGGCTCGGGCACTGAAGCTTTCTTT